A single sample is the source of the 9 T cell receptor beta chains below, sequenced in a study of cytomegalovirus exposure and HLA in healthy donors. Researchers ran the PCR with 60 Vbeta and 13 Jbeta primers. Using immunoSEQ multiplex PCR, the repertoire was profiled, and TCRdb retains in-frame clones only, with some absent. This sample has approximately 100,000 clones, with approximately 80% found just once. Material for sequencing was PBMCs. The receptors here all came from a woman between 35 and 50 years old in good health and CMV-seropositive.

The J gene is TRBJ1-6, the V gene TRBV19, with TRBD1 as a possible D gene (5 bases). The CDR3 is made up of 14 amino acids. CDR1 is LNHDA, CDR2 SQIVND, per germline (reference sequence). V was pared by 5 bases and J by 10 bases, with 15 bases between. CDR3 residues: CASSADSGPSPLHF. The CDR3 DNA follows: TGTGCCAGTAGTGCCGACTCAGGGCCCTCACCCCTCCACTTT.

This chain links TRBV5-1 with TRBJ1-2; 7 positions match TRBD1. The J segment lost 4 bases and the V segment lost 4 bases, leaving 7 bases of the junction unmatched. CDR1 is SGHRS and CDR2 is YFSETQ in the germline V gene. CDR3 length: 14 amino acids. CDR3 sequence: CASSEPGQPYGYTF. DNA for the CDR3: TGCGCCAGCAGCGAGCCGGGACAGCCCTATGGCTACACCTTC.

V is TRBV30 and J is TRBJ1-3; the D gene is possibly TRBD1 (5 bases). CDR3 length: 16 residues. Trimming removed 1 base at V and 0 bases at J, with 13 bases between. Germline loops: CDR1 GTSNPN, CDR2 SVGIG (reference sequence). CDR3 residues: CAWSGGGTSSGNTIYF. The CDR3 DNA is TGTGCCTGGAGTGGAGGCGGGACGAGCTCTGGAAACACCATATATTTT.

Note on this clone: A junction end diverges from the germline sequence, so it may reflect a read error. The chain carries TRBV2 and TRBJ2-3, with 7 bases aligning to TRBD1. CDR1 and CDR2 (germline): SNHLY, FYNNEI. The CDR3 loop spans 13 amino acids. The CDR3 reads CASSEEVGTALPF. The CDR3 coding sequence is TGTGCCAGCAGTGAAGAGGTTGGGACAGCCCTCCCATTT.

This rearrangement joins TRBV29-1 to TRBJ2-2; 11 positions match TRBD1. V gave up 5 bases and J gave up 7 bases; unmatched junction bases: 3. Germline V lookup: CDR1 SQVTM, CDR2 ANQGSEA. CDR3 size: 13 residues. CDR3 coding DNA: TGCAGCGTTTGGACAGGGGGCGGCGGGGAGCTGTTTTTT. Its translation is CSVWTGGGGELFF.

The chain uses TRBV6-4 and TRBJ1-6; 7 bases map to TRBD1. V shed 3 bases, J shed 7 bases, and the junction held 3 bases outside the gene matches. CDR3 length: 14 amino acids. Germline V lookup: CDR1 MRHNA, CDR2 SNTAGT. Here the CDR3 DNA reads TGTGCCAGCAGTGAGACAGGGAGAAATTCACCCCTCCACTTT. Translated: CASSETGRNSPLHF.

This chain links TRBV29-1 with TRBJ1-2; TRBD1 matches at 9 bases. The CDR3 covers 15 residues. Germline V gives CDR1 SQVTM, CDR2 ANQGSEA. V shed 5 bases and J 4 bases; nucleotides not matched to a gene: 11. CDR3 DNA: TGCAGCGTTTTTGTACAGGGGGCGCGGATCTATGGCTACACCTTC. This translates into CSVFVQGARIYGYTF.

The chain uses TRBV5-1 and TRBJ1-6; 7 nucleotides line up with TRBD1. V dropped 3 bases and J dropped 10; count of bases not matched to a gene: 10. Per the germline V gene, CDR1 is SGHRS and CDR2 is YFSETQ. This CDR3 is 15 amino acids long. In DNA, the CDR3 is TGCGCCAGCAGCTACGCGACAGGGAGTGGGTCACCCCTCCACTTT. Amino acids: CASSYATGSGSPLHF. Filled out from reference TRBV5-1 and TRBJ1-6, the complete variable domain reads KAGVTQTPRYLIKTRGQQVTLSCSPISGHRSVSWYQQTPGQGLQFLFEYFSETQRNKGNFPGRFSGRQFSNSRSEMNVSTLELGDSALYLCASSYATGSGSPLHFGNGTRLTVT.

The chain uses TRBV19 and TRBJ2-3; 8 bases fit TRBD1. Germline-derived CDR1 and CDR2 are LNHDA and SQIVND (reference sequence). V shed 4 bases, J shed 3 bases, and the junction held 15 bases outside the gene matches. This CDR3 has 18 residues. The chain's CDR3 is CASSTGQGREWRTDTQYF. CDR3 DNA sequence: TGTGCCAGTAGTACCGGACAGGGAAGAGAGTGGCGAACAGATACGCAGTATTTT.